This TCR beta chain came from a study of blood T cell repertoires in COVID-19. Generated by immunoSEQ multiplex PCR, the TCRdb table keeps only in-frame clones and is missing some. The sample holds more than 120,000 clones; around 90% are singletons and the top ten take just under 0.95%. In germline, CDR1 is MNHEY, CDR2 SMNVEV (reference sequence). V was trimmed by 5 bases and J by 4 bases, leaving 15 bases between them. This CDR3 comprises 15 residues. J is TRBJ1-3 and V is TRBV27; no clear D. Specimen: peripheral blood. The source of this sequence is a woman in her 50s with acute or convalescent COVID-19. The CDR3 loop is CASSQTGVGGNTIYF. The CDR3 coding sequence is TGTGCCAGCAGTCAAACCGGGGTTGGGGGAAACACCATATATTTT.